This T cell receptor (beta chain) stems from a study of blood T cell repertoires in COVID-19. Study overall: The United States, Italy and Spain supplied acute and convalescent COVID-19 samples. The analysed material was cDNA or gDNA that came from T cells, B-cell-depleted T cells, or PBMCs.

The trim removed 1 base at V and 7 bases at J, leaving 8 bases unmatched. Germline V gives CDR1 GTSNPN, CDR2 SVGIG (reference sequence). The CDR3 spans 15 residues. Original handling: Nucleated cell number was recorded as an estimate derived from reference gene primer amplification. The protocol was immunoSEQ multiplex PCR, while the TCRdb copy is restricted to in-frame clones and leaves out a portion. V, J and clone size were drawn from that table, and D and trimming were deduced from the DNA. The repertoire includes 140,000 to 150,000 clones, around 83% of them detected once, and roughly 10% sits in the top ten.

This sequence originates from a man in his 60s with active or convalescent COVID-19. The rearrangement joins TRBV30 to TRBJ2-1; TRBD2 agrees at 9 bases. The sequenced sample consisted of peripheral blood. The chain's CDR3 is CAWSAVLAGTNEQFF. Written as DNA, the CDR3 is TGTGCCTGGAGTGCGGTCCTAGCGGGGACAAATGAGCAGTTCTTC.